This passage covers 29 T cell receptor beta chains from one sample sequenced in a study of beta chain features in type 1 diabetes. The antigens of these receptors remain unknown. Investigators reverse transcribed all isolated RNA, so they sequenced expressed TCRB transcripts. Here immunoSEQ multiplex PCR was the method, and the copy in TCRdb shows in-frame clones only, minus some. Counted here are 680,000 or so clones, around an eighth occurring once; the ten biggest clones make up 0.022%. Study-level results: The study found moderately but significantly shorter TCRB CDR3s in all four CD4+ subsets of Type 1 diabetes patients.

Sequenced sample: naive CD4+ T cells from blood. The origin of the receptors is a man between 18 and 29 years old with type 1 diabetes.

The table lists this clone with a few counts. The chain joins TRBV4-1 to TRBJ2-2; 8 nucleotides align to TRBD2. Losses at the gene ends were 6 bases for V and 4 bases for J; bases not matched to a gene: 4. CDR1 is MGHRA, CDR2 YSYEKL, per germline. This CDR3 has 14 residues. The DNA for the CDR3 is TGCGCCAGCAGGTTCAGCGGGGGCACCGGGGAGCTGTTTTTT. Its translation is CASRFSGGTGELFF.

V usage is TRBV5-1 and J usage is TRBJ1-5; no reliable D call. CDR1 and CDR2 (germline): SGHRS, YFSETQ. Trimming cost V 4 bases and J 4 bases, with 12 bases left between them. CDR3 length equals 14 residues. The CDR3 protein is CASSPGSPNQPQHF. The DNA of the CDR3 is TGCGCCAGCAGCCCTGGATCCCCAAATCAGCCCCAGCATTTT.

This clone has only a few counts. The V gene is TRBV6-5, the J gene TRBJ1-2; D unclear. Germline V gives CDR1 MNHEY, CDR2 SVGAGI. The germline V and J ends were trimmed by 0 bases and 6 bases, with 8 bases remaining between them. The CDR3 is 13 residues long. DNA of the CDR3: TGTGCCAGCAGTTACTCCGACATTGATGGCTACACCTTC. Its translation: CASSYSDIDGYTF.

This rearrangement joins TRBV9 to TRBJ1-2; weak D call: TRBD1 (5 bases). The CDR3 runs to 15 residues. The germline CDR1 and CDR2 sequences are SGDLS and YYNGEE. V shed 0 bases and J shed 2 bases, with 11 bases lying between them. The chain's CDR3 is CASSVGGNSNYGYTF. The CDR3 region has the DNA TGTGCCAGCAGCGTAGGGGGGAATTCAAACTATGGCTACACCTTC.

The rearrangement joins TRBV5-1 to TRBJ2-3; 10 positions agree with TRBD1. Germline lookup yields CDR1 SGHRS and CDR2 YFSETQ. The CDR3 has 15 residues. V lost 4 bases to trimming and J lost 2 bases; unmatched junction nucleotides: 4. The CDR3 nucleotides read TGCGCCAGCAGCAGGGACAGGGGATACACAGATACGCAGTATTTT. Protein product: CASSRDRGYTDTQYF.

Remarks on this clone: The sample holds other DNA sequences that translate to the same CDR3. The chain combines TRBV7-9 with TRBJ1-1; D possibly corresponds to TRBD1 (5 bases). Trimming stripped 2 bases from V and 1 base from J, with 8 bases between. CDR1 and CDR2 from the germline V gene are SEHNR and FQNEAQ (reference sequence). There are 14 residues in the CDR3. The chain's CDR3 is CASSLQGENTEAFF. Written as DNA, the CDR3 is TGTGCCAGCAGCTTACAAGGGGAGAACACTGAAGCTTTCTTT. The full variable domain, in which reference TRBV7-9 and TRBJ1-1 provide the parts outside the CDR3, is DTGVSQNPRHKITKRGQNVTFRCDPISEHNRLYWYRQTLGQGPEFLTYFQNEAQLEKSRLLSDRFSAERPKGSFSTLEIQRTEQGDSAMYLCASSLQGENTEAFFGQGTRLTVV.

This chain joins TRBV9 and TRBJ2-6; D tentatively fits TRBD1 or TRBD2 (5 bases each). V lost 6 bases to trimming and J lost 0 bases, with 13 bases between them. Looked up from germline, CDR1 is SGDLS and CDR2 is YYNGEE. CDR3 length: 16 residues. In DNA form, the CDR3 reads TGTGCCAGCAATGAGGGGCCTAGCTCTGGGGCCAACGTCCTGACTTTC. Its protein product is CASNEGPSSGANVLTF. Full variable domain (outside the CDR3, taken from reference TRBV9 and TRBJ2-6): DSGVTQTPKHLITATGQRVTLRCSPRSGDLSVYWYQQSLDQGLQFLIQYYNGEERAKGNILERFSAQQFPDLHSELNLSSLELGDSALYFCASNEGPSSGANVLTFGAGSRLTVL.

Details on this clone: The sample has other DNA sequences that encode this CDR3 too. The chain combines TRBV30 with TRBJ1-2; the match to TRBD1 covers 9 bases. V lost 8 bases to trimming and J lost 11 bases; unmatched junction nucleotides: 9. Germline V gives CDR1 GTSNPN, CDR2 SVGIG (reference sequence). CDR3 length equals 11 residues. The CDR3 sequence: CALTTGGGYTF. The CDR3 coding sequence is TGTGCCCTAACGACAGGGGGTGGTTACACCTTC.

This clone occurred once. The chain combines TRBV19 with TRBJ1-5; D not resolved. Germline V gene sequence: CDR1 LNHDA, CDR2 SQIVND (reference sequence). The CDR3 runs to 15 residues. V was trimmed by 1 base and J by 0 bases, leaving 7 bases between them. In nucleotides, the CDR3 is TGTGCCAGTAGTATAGCTCCAGTTAGCAATCAGCCCCAGCATTTT. Translation: CASSIAPVSNQPQHF.

The CDR3 spells CASSQGQGFDQPQHF. The DNA of the CDR3 is TGCGCCAGCAGCCAAGGACAGGGGTTTGATCAGCCCCAGCATTTT. The chain combines TRBV4-1 with TRBJ1-5; 8 positions match TRBD1. Trimming at V came to 1 base and at J to 5 bases, leaving 4 bases not matched to a gene. Looked up from germline, CDR1 is MGHRA and CDR2 is YSYEKL. The length of the CDR3 is 15 residues.

V gene TRBV4-1 combines with J gene TRBJ2-7; D may be TRBD1 (5 bases). Trimming cost V 1 base and J 3 bases, with 10 bases left between them. Germline V CDR1 and CDR2: MGHRA, YSYEKL. This CDR3 comprises 14 residues. The DNA of the CDR3 is TGCGCCAGCAGCCAAGGACAGAACTTCTACGAGCAGTACTTC. It encodes CASSQGQNFYEQYF.

The V gene is TRBV27, the J gene TRBJ1-5; D possibly corresponds to TRBD1 (6 bases). Trimming took off 3 bases at V and 7 bases at J, with 13 bases between the two ends. The CDR3 length is 14 residues. Germline V gene lookup returns CDR1 MNHEY and CDR2 SMNVEV (reference sequence). CDR3 in DNA: TGTGCCAGCAGTTTCGGCGGGGGCGGGCAGCCCCAGCATTTT. Protein: CASSFGGGGQPQHF.

This rearrangement joins TRBV27 to TRBJ1-2; D not resolved. Germline V CDR1 and CDR2: MNHEY, SMNVEV (reference sequence). Trimming shortened V by 9 bases and J by 1 base, and 15 bases separated the two germline ends. The CDR3 covers 14 residues. The CDR3 bases are TGTGCCAGTCGGGCGGCGGACCTTAACTATGGCTACACCTTC. It yields the protein CASRAADLNYGYTF.

This sequence joins TRBV29-1 and TRBJ1-1; TRBD1 agrees at 8 bases. Germline V gene lookup returns CDR1 SQVTM and CDR2 ANQGSEA. V was clipped by 7 bases and J by 0 bases; unmatched bases: 10. The CDR3 runs to 15 residues. The CDR3 loop reads CSALNPGGLNTEAFF. CDR3 nucleotide sequence: TGCAGCGCACTGAACCCAGGGGGCTTGAACACTGAAGCTTTCTTT.

The J gene is TRBJ2-7, the V gene TRBV15, with D tentatively TRBD1 or TRBD2 (5 bases each). The CDR3 length is 14 residues. The V end lost 1 base, the J end lost 3 bases, and 10 bases lay between the germline ends. CDR1 LNHNV and CDR2 YYDKDF come from the germline V gene (reference sequence). The CDR3 is CATSRGRDGYEQYF. The CDR3 DNA reads as TGTGCCACCAGCAGAGGCAGGGACGGCTACGAGCAGTACTTC.

Notes on this clone: The same CDR3 arises from other DNA sequences in this sample as well. V gene TRBV5-1 combines with J gene TRBJ1-2, with D possibly matching TRBD1 (6 bases). With 0 bases removed from V and 2 bases from J, the gap between germline ends came to 11 bases. There are 15 residues in the CDR3. CDR1 and CDR2 from the germline V gene are SGHRS and YFSETQ. CDR3 sequence: CASSLEGVANYGYTF. CDR3 DNA: TGCGCCAGCAGCTTGGAGGGGGTGGCCAACTATGGCTACACCTTC.

V usage is TRBV7-2 and J usage is TRBJ1-2, with D hard to call. This CDR3 comprises 15 residues. Germline V gene lookup returns CDR1 SGHTA and CDR2 FQGNSA. V lost 5 bases and J 2 bases, leaving 15 bases between the germline ends. For the CDR3, the DNA is TGTGCCAGCAGCCCCGCCCTAGGGTTAAACTATGGCTACACCTTC. Translated, it gives CASSPALGLNYGYTF.

The chain links TRBV30 to TRBJ1-3, with D uncertain. The CDR3 runs to 15 residues. Germline V gene lookup returns CDR1 GTSNPN and CDR2 SVGIG (reference sequence). With 0 bases removed from V and 0 bases from J, the gap between germline ends came to 9 bases. CDR3 DNA: TGTGCCTGGAGTGTGGGAACGGCCTCTGGAAACACCATATATTTT. This codes for CAWSVGTASGNTIYF.

This clone was seen only a few times. The chain couples TRBV10-3 to TRBJ2-7, with a weak D call TRBD2 (6 bases). In germline, CDR1 is ENHRY, CDR2 SYGVKD. The V gene lost 6 bases and the J gene lost 0 bases, with 12 bases spanning the gap. The CDR3 loop spans 14 amino acids. The CDR3 protein is CAIRPRDDSYEQYF. CDR3 bases: TGTGCCATCAGACCGCGGGACGACTCCTACGAGCAGTACTTC.

This clone has only a few counts. Distinct nucleotide sequences in the sample also encode this CDR3. This chain connects TRBV7-2 to TRBJ2-3; 12 bases line up with TRBD2. The CDR3 covers 15 residues. V lost 6 bases and J lost 1; bases outside the gene matches: 2. Germline lookup yields CDR1 SGHTA and CDR2 FQGNSA. The CDR3 bases are TGTGCCAGCAGTTGGACTAGCGGGGGCACAGATACGCAGTATTTT. Its translation is CASSWTSGGTDTQYF.

This clone was counted only a few times. The CDR3 nucleotides read TGTGCCAGCAGTACCTCTCGGGGTTCACCCCTCCACTTT. As protein: CASSTSRGSPLHF. This chain links TRBV6-5 with TRBJ1-6; D is unclear. V lost 5 bases, J lost 9 bases, and 11 bases lay in between. The CDR3 spans 13 residues. Germline lookup yields CDR1 MNHEY and CDR2 SVGAGI.

CDR3 nucleotides: TGTGCCAGCAGCTTAACAGATACTAACACTGAAGCTTTCTTT. Residues: CASSLTDTNTEAFF. The V and J genes are TRBV7-6 and TRBJ1-1; no clear D. The CDR3 has 14 amino acids. The germline V and J ends were trimmed by 2 bases and 2 bases, with 9 bases remaining between them. CDR1 is SGHVS and CDR2 is FNYEAQ in the germline V gene. The full variable domain, its missing parts supplied by reference TRBV7-6 and TRBJ1-1, is GAGVSQSPRYKVTKRGQDVALRCDPISGHVSLYWYRQALGQGPEFLTYFNYEAQQDKSGLPNDRFSAERPEGSISTLTIQRTEQRDSAMYRCASSLTDTNTEAFFGQGTRLTVV.

This clone turned up a few times. In nucleotides, the CDR3 is TGTGCCAGCAGCTTAGGAAACTCTGGAAACACCATATATTTT. It translates to CASSLGNSGNTIYF. This chain uses TRBV11-1 with TRBJ1-3; D not resolved. CDR1 and CDR2 from the germline V gene are SGHAT and FQDESV (reference sequence). Trimming pared 1 base from V and 0 bases from J, leaving 4 bases between. This CDR3 comprises 14 residues.

The rearrangement joins TRBV9 to TRBJ2-1; a possible D gene is TRBD2 (6 bases). This CDR3 spans 14 amino acids. CDR1 SGDLS and CDR2 YYNGEE come from the germline V gene. The V gene lost 3 bases and the J gene lost 8 bases, with 15 bases spanning the gap. CDR3 protein: CASSGSPGGHEQFF. The CDR3 nucleotides are TGTGCCAGCAGCGGGAGCCCCGGGGGTCATGAGCAGTTCTTC.

This clone was counted a few times. V gene TRBV19 combines with J gene TRBJ1-1; TRBD1 is a possible D gene (6 bases). V lost 4 bases, J lost 1 base, and 10 bases lay in between. Germline V gives CDR1 LNHDA, CDR2 SQIVND (reference sequence). This CDR3 spans 14 amino acids. The CDR3 bases are TGTGCCAGTAGTAAATTGACAGGGAACACTGAAGCTTTCTTT. Translation gives CASSKLTGNTEAFF.

This clone occurred a few times. This rearrangement joins TRBV25-1 to TRBJ2-7; D gene unclear. Germline CDR1 MGHDK, CDR2 SYGVNS. V was pared by 6 bases and J by 5 bases, with 11 bases between. The CDR3 contains 12 residues. The CDR3 here is CASSATAHEQYF. The DNA of the CDR3 is TGTGCCAGCAGCGCCACTGCCCACGAGCAGTACTTC.

This clone came up a few times. This chain uses TRBV4-1 with TRBJ2-1; D gene unclear. CDR1 is MGHRA, CDR2 YSYEKL, per germline. The CDR3 has 15 residues. V dropped 4 bases and J dropped 0 bases, with 10 bases sitting between them. CDR3: CASSLQDSSYNEQFF. In nucleotides, the CDR3 is TGCGCCAGCAGCCTCCAGGATAGCTCCTACAATGAGCAGTTCTTC.

This clone occurred a few times. The chain has TRBV5-1 and TRBJ2-5, with a possible D match to TRBD1 (6 bases). CDR1 is SGHRS and CDR2 is YFSETQ in the germline V gene. The CDR3 length is 14 residues. The V end lost 2 bases, the J end lost 5 bases, and 13 bases lay between the germline ends. This CDR3 is CASSFQGMEETQYF. CDR3 DNA: TGCGCCAGCAGCTTTCAGGGGATGGAGGAGACCCAGTACTTC.

A few counts support this clone. J is TRBJ1-4 and V is TRBV25-1; weak D call: TRBD1 (6 bases). The CDR3 consists of 15 residues. V lost 3 bases to trimming and J lost 2 bases, with 10 bases between them. Germline lookup yields CDR1 MGHDK and CDR2 SYGVNS. This CDR3 reads CASSDLGGTNEKLFF. In DNA, the CDR3 is TGTGCCAGCAGTGACTTAGGGGGGACTAATGAAAAACTGTTTTTT.